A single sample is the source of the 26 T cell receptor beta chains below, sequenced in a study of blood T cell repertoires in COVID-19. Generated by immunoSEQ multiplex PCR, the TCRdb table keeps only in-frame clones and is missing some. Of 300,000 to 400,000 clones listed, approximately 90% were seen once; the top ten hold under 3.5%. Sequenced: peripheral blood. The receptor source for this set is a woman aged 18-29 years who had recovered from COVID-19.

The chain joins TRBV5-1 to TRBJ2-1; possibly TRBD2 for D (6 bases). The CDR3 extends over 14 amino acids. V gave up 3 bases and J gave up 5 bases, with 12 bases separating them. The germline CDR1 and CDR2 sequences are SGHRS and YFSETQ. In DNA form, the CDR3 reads TGCGCCAGCAGCTCGGGACTGACTAACAATGAGCAGTTCTTC. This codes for CASSSGLTNNEQFF.

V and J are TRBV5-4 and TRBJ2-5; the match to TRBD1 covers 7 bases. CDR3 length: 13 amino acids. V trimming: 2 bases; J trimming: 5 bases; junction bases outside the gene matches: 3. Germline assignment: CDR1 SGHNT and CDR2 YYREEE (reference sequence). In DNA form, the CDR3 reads TGTGCCAGCAGCTTAAGGGGGCAGGAGACCCAGTACTTC. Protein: CASSLRGQETQYF.

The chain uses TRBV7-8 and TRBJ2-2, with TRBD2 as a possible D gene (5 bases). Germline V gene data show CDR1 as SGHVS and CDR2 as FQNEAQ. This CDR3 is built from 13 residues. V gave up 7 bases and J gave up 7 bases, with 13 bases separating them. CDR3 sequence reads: CASKLPGVGELFF. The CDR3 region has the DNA TGTGCCAGCAAGCTCCCCGGGGTCGGGGAGCTGTTTTTT.

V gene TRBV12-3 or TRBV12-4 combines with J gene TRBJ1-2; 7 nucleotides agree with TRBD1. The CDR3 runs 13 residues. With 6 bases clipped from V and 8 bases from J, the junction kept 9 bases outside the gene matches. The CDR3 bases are TGTGCCAGCAGCCGACAGGGAACGGGAGGCTACACCTTC. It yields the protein CASSRQGTGGYTF.

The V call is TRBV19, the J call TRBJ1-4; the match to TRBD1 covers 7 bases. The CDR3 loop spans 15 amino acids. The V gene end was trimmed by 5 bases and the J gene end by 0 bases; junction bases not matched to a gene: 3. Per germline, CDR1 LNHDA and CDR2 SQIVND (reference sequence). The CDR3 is CASSLGTATNEKLFF. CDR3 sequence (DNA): TGTGCCAGTAGTCTCGGGACAGCAACTAATGAAAAACTGTTTTTT.

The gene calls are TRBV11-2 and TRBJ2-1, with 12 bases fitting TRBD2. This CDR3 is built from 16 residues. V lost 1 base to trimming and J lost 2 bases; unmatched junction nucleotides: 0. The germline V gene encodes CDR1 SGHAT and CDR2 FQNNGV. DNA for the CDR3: TGTGCCAGCAGCTTAGGACTAGCGGGAGCCTACAATGAGCAGTTCTTC. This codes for CASSLGLAGAYNEQFF.

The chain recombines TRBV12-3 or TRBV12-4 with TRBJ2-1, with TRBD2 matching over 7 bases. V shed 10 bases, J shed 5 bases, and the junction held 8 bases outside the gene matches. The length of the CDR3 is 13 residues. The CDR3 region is CAIAGTVDNEQFF. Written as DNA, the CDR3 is TGTGCCATAGCGGGCACAGTTGACAATGAGCAGTTCTTC.

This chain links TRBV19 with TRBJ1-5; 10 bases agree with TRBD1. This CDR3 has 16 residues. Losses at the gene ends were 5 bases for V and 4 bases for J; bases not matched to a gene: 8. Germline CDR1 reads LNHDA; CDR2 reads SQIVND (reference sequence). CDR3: CASSRTRDRGNQPQHF. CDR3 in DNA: TGTGCCAGTAGTCGCACCCGGGACAGGGGAAATCAGCCCCAGCATTTT.

The CDR3 sequence: CATSTGGNTGELFF. In DNA, the CDR3 is TGTGCCACCAGCACAGGGGGAAATACCGGGGAGCTGTTTTTT. V and J are TRBV15 and TRBJ2-2; 7 nucleotides align to TRBD1. V shed 4 bases and J 5 bases; nucleotides not matched to a gene: 4. Germline V lookup: CDR1 LNHNV, CDR2 YYDKDF (reference sequence). CDR3 length equals 14 residues.

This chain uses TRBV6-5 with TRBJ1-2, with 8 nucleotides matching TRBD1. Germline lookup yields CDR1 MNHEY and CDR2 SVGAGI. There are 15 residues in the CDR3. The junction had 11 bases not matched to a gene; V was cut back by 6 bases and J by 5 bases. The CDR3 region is CASRKRTGRSYGYTF. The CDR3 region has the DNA TGTGCCAGCAGGAAAAGGACAGGGCGAAGTTATGGCTACACCTTC.

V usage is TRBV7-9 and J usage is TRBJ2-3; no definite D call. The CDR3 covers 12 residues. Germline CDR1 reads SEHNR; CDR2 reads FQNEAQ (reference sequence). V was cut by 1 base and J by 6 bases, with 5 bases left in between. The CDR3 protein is CASSLVADTQYF. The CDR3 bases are TGTGCCAGCAGCTTAGTTGCGGATACGCAGTATTTT.

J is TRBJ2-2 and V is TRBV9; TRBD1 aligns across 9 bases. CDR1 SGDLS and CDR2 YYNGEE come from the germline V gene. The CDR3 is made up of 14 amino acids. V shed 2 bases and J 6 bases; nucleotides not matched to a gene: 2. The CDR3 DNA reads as TGTGCCAGCAGCGTGACAGGGGGGCCCGGGGAGCTGTTTTTT. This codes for CASSVTGGPGELFF. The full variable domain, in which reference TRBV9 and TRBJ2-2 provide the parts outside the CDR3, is DSGVTQTPKHLITATGQRVTLRCSPRSGDLSVYWYQQSLDQGLQFLIQYYNGEERAKGNILERFSAQQFPDLHSELNLSSLELGDSALYFCASSVTGGPGELFFGEGSRLTVL.

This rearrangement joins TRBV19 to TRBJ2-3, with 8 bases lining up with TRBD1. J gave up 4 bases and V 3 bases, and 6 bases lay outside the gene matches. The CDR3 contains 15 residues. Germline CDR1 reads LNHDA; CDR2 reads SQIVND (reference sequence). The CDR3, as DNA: TGTGCCAGTAGTATTGACAGGGGTTGGGCAGATACGCAGTATTTT. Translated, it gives CASSIDRGWADTQYF.

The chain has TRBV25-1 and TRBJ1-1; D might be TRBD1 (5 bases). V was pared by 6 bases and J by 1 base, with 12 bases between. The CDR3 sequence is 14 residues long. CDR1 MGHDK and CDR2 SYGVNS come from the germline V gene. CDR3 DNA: TGTGCCAGCAGCGGAAGAAGGGGGAACACTGAAGCTTTCTTT. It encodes CASSGRRGNTEAFF. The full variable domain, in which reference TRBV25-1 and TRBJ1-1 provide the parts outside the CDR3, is EADIYQTPRYLVIGTGKKITLECSQTMGHDKMYWYQQDPGMELHLIHYSYGVNSTEKGDLSSESTVSRIRTEHFPLTLESARPSHTSQYLCASSGRRGNTEAFFGQGTRLTVV.

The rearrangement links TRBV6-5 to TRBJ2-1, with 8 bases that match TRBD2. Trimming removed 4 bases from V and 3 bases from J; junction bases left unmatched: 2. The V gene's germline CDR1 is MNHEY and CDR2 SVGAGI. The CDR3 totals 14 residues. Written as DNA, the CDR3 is TGTGCCAGCAGTTTAAGCGGGAGCTACAATGAGCAGTTCTTC. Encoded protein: CASSLSGSYNEQFF.

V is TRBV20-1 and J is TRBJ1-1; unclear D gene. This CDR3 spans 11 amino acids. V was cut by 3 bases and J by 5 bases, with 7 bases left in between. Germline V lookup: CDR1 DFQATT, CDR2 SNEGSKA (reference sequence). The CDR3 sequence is CSARPRTEAFF. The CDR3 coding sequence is TGCAGTGCTAGGCCACGGACTGAAGCTTTCTTT.

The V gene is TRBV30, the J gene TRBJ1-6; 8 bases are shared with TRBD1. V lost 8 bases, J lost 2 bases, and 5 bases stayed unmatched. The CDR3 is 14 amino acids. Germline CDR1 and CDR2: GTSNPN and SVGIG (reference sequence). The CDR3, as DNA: TGTGCCAGCACAGGGGGTCCCTATAATTCACCCCTCCACTTT. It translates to CASTGGPYNSPLHF.

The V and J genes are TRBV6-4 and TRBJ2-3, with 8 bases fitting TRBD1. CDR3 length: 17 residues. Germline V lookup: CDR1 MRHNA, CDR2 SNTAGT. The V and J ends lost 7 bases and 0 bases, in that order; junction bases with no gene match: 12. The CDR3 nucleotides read TGTGCCAGCACTCCGCCCGGGGACAGGCGTAGCACAGATACGCAGTATTTT. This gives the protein CASTPPGDRRSTDTQYF.

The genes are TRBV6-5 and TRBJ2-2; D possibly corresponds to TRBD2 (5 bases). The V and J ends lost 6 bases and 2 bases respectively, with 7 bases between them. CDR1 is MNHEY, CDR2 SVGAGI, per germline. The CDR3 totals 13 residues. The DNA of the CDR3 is TGTGCCAGCAGGGGAGATAACACCGGGGAGCTGTTTTTT. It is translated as CASRGDNTGELFF.

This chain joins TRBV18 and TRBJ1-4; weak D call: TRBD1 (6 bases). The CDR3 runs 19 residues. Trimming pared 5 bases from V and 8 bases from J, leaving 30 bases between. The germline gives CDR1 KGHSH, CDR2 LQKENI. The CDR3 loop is CASSSLFPLGQPPGEKLFF. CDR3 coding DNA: TGTGCCAGCTCATCCTTGTTCCCCCTTGGACAGCCCCCTGGGGAAAAACTGTTTTTT.

The CDR3 sequence: CASSSPTSGSYEQYV. In DNA, the CDR3 is TGTGCCAGCAGCTCCCCGACTAGCGGGAGCTACGAGCAGTACGTC. This chain connects TRBV11-2 to TRBJ2-7; 12 positions match TRBD2. This CDR3 has 15 amino acids. Germline V gene data show CDR1 as SGHAT and CDR2 as FQNNGV. V gave up 4 bases and J gave up 3 bases; unmatched junction bases: 4.

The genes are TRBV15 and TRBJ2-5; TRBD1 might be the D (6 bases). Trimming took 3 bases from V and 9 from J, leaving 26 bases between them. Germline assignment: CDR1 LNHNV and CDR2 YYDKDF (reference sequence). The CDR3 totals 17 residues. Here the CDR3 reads CATSRAKYLGQTEPQYF. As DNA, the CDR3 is TGTGCCACCAGCAGGGCCAAATACTTAGGACAGACGGAGCCCCAGTACTTC.

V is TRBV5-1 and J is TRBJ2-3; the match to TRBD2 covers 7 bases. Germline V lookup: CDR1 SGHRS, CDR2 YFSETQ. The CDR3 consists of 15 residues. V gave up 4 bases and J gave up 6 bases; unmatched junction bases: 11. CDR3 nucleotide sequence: TGCGCCAGCAGCATTCGGACTAGAGATACGGATACGCAGTATTTT. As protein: CASSIRTRDTDTQYF.

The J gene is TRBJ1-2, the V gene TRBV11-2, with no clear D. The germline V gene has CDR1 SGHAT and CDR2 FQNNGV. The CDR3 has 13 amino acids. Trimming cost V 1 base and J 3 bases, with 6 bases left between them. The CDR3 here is CASSLAGDYGYTF. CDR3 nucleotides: TGTGCCAGCAGCTTAGCCGGGGACTATGGCTACACCTTC. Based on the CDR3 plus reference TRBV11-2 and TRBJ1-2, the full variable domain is EAGVAQSPRYKIIEKRQSVAFWCNPISGHATLYWYQQILGQGPKLLIQFQNNGVVDDSQLPKDRFSAERLKGVDSTLKIQPAKLEDSAVYLCASSLAGDYGYTFGSGTRLTVV.

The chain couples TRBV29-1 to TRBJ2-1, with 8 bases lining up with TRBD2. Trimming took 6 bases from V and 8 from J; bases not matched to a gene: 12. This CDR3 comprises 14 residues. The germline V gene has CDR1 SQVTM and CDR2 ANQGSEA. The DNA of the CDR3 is TGCAGCGTAAGCCGGGGGGGGCATCGGGATGAGCAGTTCTTC. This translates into CSVSRGGHRDEQFF.

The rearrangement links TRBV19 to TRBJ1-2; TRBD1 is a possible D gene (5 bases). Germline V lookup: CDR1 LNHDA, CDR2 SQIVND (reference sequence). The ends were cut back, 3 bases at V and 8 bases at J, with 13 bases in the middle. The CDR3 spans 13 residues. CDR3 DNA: TGTGCCAGTAGTATGGCGGGGGTTGGAGGCTACACCTTC. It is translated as CASSMAGVGGYTF.